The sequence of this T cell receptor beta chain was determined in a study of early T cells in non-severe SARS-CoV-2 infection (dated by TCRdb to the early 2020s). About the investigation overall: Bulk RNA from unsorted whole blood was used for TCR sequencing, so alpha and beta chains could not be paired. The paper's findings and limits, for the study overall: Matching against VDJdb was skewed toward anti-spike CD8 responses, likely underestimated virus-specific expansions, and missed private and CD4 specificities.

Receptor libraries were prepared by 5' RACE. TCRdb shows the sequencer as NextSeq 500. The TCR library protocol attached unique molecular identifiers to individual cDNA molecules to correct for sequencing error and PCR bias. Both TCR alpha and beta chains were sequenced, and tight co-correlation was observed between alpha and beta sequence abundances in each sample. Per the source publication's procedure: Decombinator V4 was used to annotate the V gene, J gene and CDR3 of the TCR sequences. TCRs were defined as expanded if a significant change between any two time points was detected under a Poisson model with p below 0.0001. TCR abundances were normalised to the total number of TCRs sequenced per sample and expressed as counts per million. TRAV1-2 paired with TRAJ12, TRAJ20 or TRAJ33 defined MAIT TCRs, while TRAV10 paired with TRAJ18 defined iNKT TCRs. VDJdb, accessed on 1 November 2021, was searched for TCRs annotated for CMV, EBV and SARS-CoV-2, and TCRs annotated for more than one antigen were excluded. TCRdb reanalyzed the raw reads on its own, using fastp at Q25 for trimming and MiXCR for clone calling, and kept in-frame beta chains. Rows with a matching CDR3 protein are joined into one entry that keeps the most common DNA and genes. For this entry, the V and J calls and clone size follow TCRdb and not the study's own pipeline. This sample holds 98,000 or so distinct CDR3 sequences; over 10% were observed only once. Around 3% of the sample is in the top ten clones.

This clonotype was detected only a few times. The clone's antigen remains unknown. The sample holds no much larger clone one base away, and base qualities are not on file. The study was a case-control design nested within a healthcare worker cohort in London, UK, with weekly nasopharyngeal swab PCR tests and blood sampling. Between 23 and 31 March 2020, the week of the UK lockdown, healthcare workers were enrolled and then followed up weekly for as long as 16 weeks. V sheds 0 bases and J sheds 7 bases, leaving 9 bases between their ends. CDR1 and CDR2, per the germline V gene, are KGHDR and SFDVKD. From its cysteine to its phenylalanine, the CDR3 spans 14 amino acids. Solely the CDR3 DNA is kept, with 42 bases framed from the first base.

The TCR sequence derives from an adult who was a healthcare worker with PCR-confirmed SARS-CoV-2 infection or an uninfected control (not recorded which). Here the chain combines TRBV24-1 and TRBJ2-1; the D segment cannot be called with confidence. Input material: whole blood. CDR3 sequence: CATSDLALSNEQFF. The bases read TGTGCCACCAGTGATTTGGCGCTGTCGAATGAGCAGTTCTTC.